Presented here are 18 T cell receptor beta chains from one specimen sequenced in a study of PD-1 blockade in classical Hodgkin lymphoma. Time point meaning: newly diagnosed, previously untreated cHL patient sample. From thawed PBMCs, magnetic negative selection was used to isolate the CD8+ T cells. Measured with immunoSEQ multiplex PCR; TCRdb has only the in-frame clones, and not every one. The sample holds roughly 3,000 clones, 70% seen once. Source material: CD8+ T cells from blood. These receptors were taken from a human donor with classical Hodgkin lymphoma.

The V and J genes are TRBV9 and TRBJ2-1; D is unresolved. Deletions cut 6 bases from V and 0 bases from J, with 13 bases between. The CDR3 sequence is 15 residues long. Germline CDR1 SGDLS, CDR2 YYNGEE. This chain's CDR3 is CASNGGRSSYNEQFF. The CDR3 region has the DNA TGTGCCAGCAATGGCGGACGTAGCTCCTACAATGAGCAGTTCTTC.

DNA of the CDR3: TGTGCCAGCAGCGCTAGCGGGACGAACACCGGGGAGCTGTTTTTT. Translated, it gives CASSASGTNTGELFF. The chain employs TRBV9 and TRBJ2-2, with 9 bases identical to TRBD2. The CDR3 totals 15 residues. Germline loops: CDR1 SGDLS, CDR2 YYNGEE. V was pared by 3 bases and J by 0 bases, with 0 bases of the junction left unmatched.

This chain joins TRBV25-1 and TRBJ2-7, with D possibly matching TRBD2 (6 bases). Germline CDR1 and CDR2: MGHDK and SYGVNS. The CDR3 contains 13 residues. V was pared by 5 bases and J by 4 bases, with 12 bases between. The CDR3 spells CASSSAGSYEQYF. The CDR3 DNA reads as TGTGCCAGCAGTTCGGCGGGATCGTACGAGCAGTACTTC.

The chain employs TRBV12-5 and TRBJ2-5, with 7 bases matching TRBD1. CDR1 and CDR2 (germline): LGHNT, FRNRAP. The V segment lost 6 bases and the J segment 0 bases; nucleotides outside the gene matches: 1. The CDR3 has 13 residues. The CDR3 nucleotides are TGTGCTAGTGGCAGGGGGTACCAAGAGACCCAGTACTTC. Encoded protein: CASGRGYQETQYF.

The chain is built from TRBV9 and TRBJ2-2; D might be TRBD1 (8 bases). From germline, CDR1 is SGDLS and CDR2 YYNGEE. V was cut by 3 bases and J by 7 bases, with 16 bases left in between. The CDR3 contains 15 residues. The CDR3 protein is CASSAHRGGLGELFF. The DNA of the CDR3 is TGTGCCAGCAGCGCCCACAGGGGGGGCCTCGGGGAGCTGTTTTTT.

The V call is TRBV6-4, the J call TRBJ2-2; TRBD1 or TRBD2 may be the D gene (5 bases each). Germline V gene data show CDR1 as MRHNA and CDR2 as SNTAGT. CDR3 length equals 13 residues. V was cut by 4 bases and J by 2 bases, with 5 bases left in between. The DNA of the CDR3 is TGTGCCAGCAGTGGGGACAACACCGGGGAGCTGTTTTTT. This codes for CASSGDNTGELFF.

This clone has a handful of counts. V gene TRBV19 combines with J gene TRBJ1-1, with D unclear. The ends were cut back, 3 bases at V and 0 bases at J, with 11 bases in the middle. Germline values: CDR1 LNHDA, CDR2 SQIVND (reference sequence). This CDR3 contains 15 residues. The CDR3 nucleotides are TGTGCCAGTAGTATGAGCCCCGGCTTGAACACTGAAGCTTTCTTT. This translates into CASSMSPGLNTEAFF.

This clone has more than one count but fewer than ten. The chain links TRBV6-4 to TRBJ2-1, with D perhaps assigned TRBD1 or TRBD2 (6 bases each). V shed 6 bases and J shed 7 bases, with 19 bases lying between them. This CDR3 is built from 15 residues. Per germline, CDR1 MRHNA and CDR2 SNTAGT. The DNA for the CDR3 is TGTGCCAGCAGGGCCAGGGTACAAGGGGGGAATGAGCAGTTCTTC. It translates to CASRARVQGGNEQFF.

V and J are TRBV7-9 and TRBJ1-4; D remains ambiguous. The CDR3 is 13 residues long. The V end was cut by 5 bases, the J end by 0 bases, with 4 bases between. Germline loops: CDR1 SEHNR, CDR2 FQNEAQ (reference sequence). CDR3 in amino acids: CASSTTTNEKLFF. Written as DNA, the CDR3 is TGTGCCAGCAGCACTACAACTAATGAAAAACTGTTTTTT. Using reference TRBV7-9 and TRBJ1-4 for the parts outside the CDR3, the full variable domain is DTGVSQNPRHKITKRGQNVTFRCDPISEHNRLYWYRQTLGQGPEFLTYFQNEAQLEKSRLLSDRFSAERPKGSFSTLEIQRTEQGDSAMYLCASSTTTNEKLFFGSGTQLSVL.

The chain couples TRBV14 to TRBJ2-5, with D unresolved. From germline, CDR1 is SGHDN and CDR2 FVKESK. The CDR3 is 13 amino acids. V lost 0 bases and J 7 bases, leaving 9 bases between the germline ends. The CDR3 nucleotides read TGTGCCAGCAGCCAAGAGTTGCTGGGGACCCAGTACTTC. It yields the protein CASSQELLGTQYF.

The V call is TRBV19, the J call TRBJ1-1, with D possibly matching TRBD1 (6 bases). This CDR3 is 14 amino acids long. V was cut by 6 bases and J by 4 bases, with 15 bases left in between. The V gene's germline CDR1 is LNHDA and CDR2 SQIVND (reference sequence). CDR3 coding DNA: TGTGCCAGTAGCCCGACAGGTTCGGTCACTGAAGCTTTCTTT. Its translation: CASSPTGSVTEAFF.

The chain carries TRBV11-3 and TRBJ2-1, with D uncertain. V was shortened by 0 bases and J by 5 bases, with 11 bases between the two germline ends. The CDR3 is 15 residues long. Germline CDR1 is SGHNT and CDR2 is YENEEA. DNA for the CDR3: TGTGCCAGCAGCTTAGACTCTTGGCTCGACAATGAGCAGTTCTTC. Its translation: CASSLDSWLDNEQFF.

V and J are TRBV25-1 and TRBJ2-7, with 7 bases that match TRBD1. The trim removed 2 bases at V and 2 bases at J, leaving 9 bases unmatched. Germline V gives CDR1 MGHDK, CDR2 SYGVNS. CDR3 length: 16 amino acids. The CDR3: CASSEDGGQGAYEQYF. The CDR3 nucleotides read TGTGCCAGCAGTGAAGACGGCGGGCAGGGGGCCTACGAGCAGTACTTC.

The table lists this clone with a few counts. The genes are TRBV6-1 and TRBJ2-7; D possibly corresponds to TRBD2 (6 bases). Trimming took 3 bases from V and 0 from J, leaving 12 bases between them. This CDR3 is built from 15 residues. The germline gives CDR1 MNHNS, CDR2 SASEGT. In nucleotides, the CDR3 is TGTGCCAGCAGTGAGGCTCTAGCGCACTCCTACGAGCAGTACTTC. Translated: CASSEALAHSYEQYF.

This clone was observed a few times. The CDR3, as DNA: TGTGTCAACCAGGACAGGGGCTACGAGCAGTACTTC. Translating it yields CVNQDRGYEQYF. V usage is TRBV2 and J usage is TRBJ2-7; 9 bases fit TRBD1. Germline CDR1 SNHLY, CDR2 FYNNEI. The length of the CDR3 is 12 residues.

The chain links TRBV6-5 to TRBJ2-7; TRBD2 is a possible D gene (6 bases). Germline CDR1 and CDR2: MNHEY and SVGAGI. The CDR3 extends over 15 amino acids. Trimming took off 5 bases at V and 0 bases at J, with 14 bases between the two ends. The CDR3 region has the DNA TGTGCCAGCAGTGCCGGTAGCGGAGGCTCCTACGAGCAGTACTTC. This gives the protein CASSAGSGGSYEQYF.

Of note for this clone: An end of the junction does not agree with germline; a read error may underlie this. The chain is built from TRBV10-1 and TRBJ2-5; D not resolved. The CDR3 loop spans 12 amino acids. Germline-derived CDR1 and CDR2 are WNHNN and SYGVQD (reference sequence). CDR3 DNA: TGCGCCAGCAGTAAGTCACAAGAGACCCAGTACTTC. It codes for CASSKSQETQYF.

V is TRBV27 and J is TRBJ2-2; tentative D call: TRBD1 (5 bases). The CDR3 is made up of 16 amino acids. The V gene's germline CDR1 is MNHEY and CDR2 SMNVEV (reference sequence). V dropped 5 bases and J dropped 0 bases, with 13 bases sitting between them. In DNA, the CDR3 is TGTGCCAGCAGTCTCCTAGGACACCCGAACACCGGGGAGCTGTTTTTT. Protein product: CASSLLGHPNTGELFF.